One and the same sample provided the 13 T cell receptor beta chains below, sequenced in a study of shared clonotypes between healthy human individuals. The repertoire was sequenced with immunoSEQ multiplex PCR; TCRdb's copy has only in-frame clones and lacks some. Of around 1.5 million clones in the sample, 95% to 99% were seen once. The sequenced material came from naive CD4+ T cells sorted from blood. This sample's subset: CD45RA+ positively selected. Every receptor here comes from a man aged 30 to 45 in good health.

This sequence joins TRBV7-9 and TRBJ2-3, with TRBD2 as a possible D gene (6 bases). Germline V gene lookup returns CDR1 SEHNR and CDR2 FQNEAQ (reference sequence). V dropped 1 base and J dropped 2 bases, with 7 bases sitting between them. The CDR3 has 14 residues. In DNA form, the CDR3 reads TGTGCCAGCAGCTTAGGGACTAACACAGATACGCAGTATTTT. Amino acid sequence: CASSLGTNTDTQYF.

The V call is TRBV10-1, the J call TRBJ1-4; no clear D gene. CDR1 is WNHNN, CDR2 SYGVQD, per germline (reference sequence). V shed 8 bases and J shed 11 bases, with 21 bases lying between them. The CDR3 spans 14 residues. DNA of the CDR3: TGCGCCAGCCACATTCTGTACGGCGGTTCCAAACTGTTTTTT. It codes for CASHILYGGSKLFF.

The chain joins TRBV27 to TRBJ2-1, with 13 bases matching TRBD2. CDR1 MNHEY and CDR2 SMNVEV come from the germline V gene (reference sequence). This CDR3 spans 20 amino acids. V trimming: 7 bases; J trimming: 8 bases; junction bases outside the gene matches: 23. In DNA, the CDR3 is TGTGCCAGCACTAATTCCTGGGACAGATCGGGACTAGCGGGAATCGATGAGCAGTTCTTC. Protein: CASTNSWDRSGLAGIDEQFF.

V and J are TRBV30 and TRBJ2-5; D ambiguous. The V end was cut by 0 bases, the J end by 3 bases, with 14 bases between. The germline CDR1 and CDR2 sequences are GTSNPN and SVGIG (reference sequence). This CDR3 spans 15 amino acids. CDR3: CAWSVLDPKKETQYF. The CDR3 bases are TGTGCCTGGAGTGTATTGGATCCAAAAAAAGAGACCCAGTACTTC.

The CDR3 nucleotides read TGTGCCAGCAGTTACCTTCGCCGGAATGAGCAGTTCTTC. It is translated as CASSYLRRNEQFF. J is TRBJ2-1 and V is TRBV6-6; no clear D. The V end lost 2 bases, the J end lost 7 bases, and 9 bases lay between the germline ends. This CDR3 is 13 amino acids long. Germline V gene data show CDR1 as MNHNY and CDR2 as SVGAGI (reference sequence).

The V call is TRBV19, the J call TRBJ1-2; 9 nucleotides agree with TRBD1. Germline V CDR1 and CDR2: LNHDA, SQIVND (reference sequence). This CDR3 contains 14 residues. V lost 2 bases and J lost 6; bases outside the gene matches: 4. The CDR3 DNA reads as TGTGCCAGTAGTATAACAGGGGGCATTGATGGCTACACCTTC. Its translation is CASSITGGIDGYTF.

The chain has TRBV6-5 and TRBJ1-2; D ambiguous. CDR1 and CDR2 (germline): MNHEY, SVGAGI. The V gene lost 4 bases and the J gene lost 4 bases, with 13 bases spanning the gap. The CDR3 runs 14 residues. As DNA, the CDR3 is TGTGCCAGCAGTTCCCCGGGGATACGCTATGGCTACACCTTC. This sequence encodes CASSSPGIRYGYTF.

As DNA, the CDR3 is TGTGCCAGCAGCTTAGGTCCTACAGGGGACACTGAAGCTTTCTTT. Amino acids: CASSLGPTGDTEAFF. The chain combines TRBV7-6 with TRBJ1-1; 7 bases are a match to TRBD1. CDR1 is SGHVS, CDR2 FNYEAQ, per germline. The CDR3 totals 15 residues. V was pared by 1 base and J by 3 bases, with 5 bases of the junction left unmatched.

The chain links TRBV29-1 to TRBJ2-1; 7 bases align to TRBD2. Germline V gives CDR1 SQVTM, CDR2 ANQGSEA. This CDR3 spans 14 amino acids. V lost 8 bases, J lost 3 bases, and 10 bases stayed unmatched. The CDR3 nucleotides read TGCAGCCCACGGCGGGAGCTTTTCTACAATGAGCAGTTCTTC. Protein: CSPRRELFYNEQFF.

This sequence joins TRBV5-1 and TRBJ2-7, with D possibly being TRBD2 (6 bases). The CDR3 length is 16 residues. V was trimmed by 4 bases and J by 0 bases, leaving 17 bases between them. The germline CDR1 and CDR2 sequences are SGHRS and YFSETQ. CDR3 loop: CASSRGTLSGSYEQYF. CDR3 sequence (DNA): TGCGCCAGCAGCCGGGGGACTCTGAGTGGCTCCTACGAGCAGTACTTC.

This sequence joins TRBV5-1 and TRBJ2-1; 13 bases line up with TRBD2. The V gene end was trimmed by 4 bases and the J gene end by 0 bases; junction bases not matched to a gene: 4. In germline, CDR1 is SGHRS, CDR2 YFSETQ. This CDR3 has 17 amino acids. The CDR3 nucleotides read TGCGCCAGCAGCAAGACTAGCGGGAGGCTCTCCTACAATGAGCAGTTCTTC. This sequence encodes CASSKTSGRLSYNEQFF. Combining the CDR3 with reference TRBV5-1 and TRBJ2-1 gives the whole variable domain KAGVTQTPRYLIKTRGQQVTLSCSPISGHRSVSWYQQTPGQGLQFLFEYFSETQRNKGNFPGRFSGRQFSNSRSEMNVSTLELGDSALYLCASSKTSGRLSYNEQFFGPGTRLTVL.

J is TRBJ2-3 and V is TRBV30; TRBD2 might be the D (5 bases). V was clipped by 0 bases and J by 1 base, with 11 bases between them. The CDR3 is 15 residues long. CDR1 and CDR2 (germline): GTSNPN, SVGIG (reference sequence). The DNA for the CDR3 is TGTGCCTGGAGTGTAGGCGGGTGGGGCACAGATACGCAGTATTTT. The encoded protein is CAWSVGGWGTDTQYF.

The rearrangement joins TRBV10-3 to TRBJ2-2; 10 positions match TRBD2. The CDR3 has 14 amino acids. V lost 6 bases to trimming and J lost 3 bases; unmatched junction nucleotides: 1. Germline V CDR1 and CDR2: ENHRY, SYGVKD. CDR3 region: CAISGLADTGELFF. CDR3 in DNA: TGTGCCATCAGCGGACTAGCGGACACCGGGGAGCTGTTTTTT.